This T cell receptor beta chain was recorded in a study of T cell responses to AZD1222 COVID-19 vaccine. Second-dose intervals near 4 or 12 weeks were combined. Sequenced by immunoSEQ multiplex PCR; TCRdb stores in-frame clones only, minus some. In the table there are roughly 120,000 clones, around 87% of which are singletons. Trimming shortened V by 2 bases and J by 3 bases, and 10 bases separated the two germline ends. CDR3 length: 14 residues. Germline-derived CDR1 and CDR2 are SEHNR and FQNEAQ (reference sequence). The chain employs TRBV7-9 and TRBJ1-1, with D possibly TRBD1 on 5 matching bases. This material consisted of peripheral blood, taken 28 days after the second AZD1222 dose. The TCR sequence derives from an adult who received the AZD1222 COVID-19 vaccine. The chain's CDR3 is CASSLRGGDTEAFF. The DNA for the CDR3 is TGTGCCAGCAGCTTACGGGGGGGTGACACTGAAGCTTTCTTT.